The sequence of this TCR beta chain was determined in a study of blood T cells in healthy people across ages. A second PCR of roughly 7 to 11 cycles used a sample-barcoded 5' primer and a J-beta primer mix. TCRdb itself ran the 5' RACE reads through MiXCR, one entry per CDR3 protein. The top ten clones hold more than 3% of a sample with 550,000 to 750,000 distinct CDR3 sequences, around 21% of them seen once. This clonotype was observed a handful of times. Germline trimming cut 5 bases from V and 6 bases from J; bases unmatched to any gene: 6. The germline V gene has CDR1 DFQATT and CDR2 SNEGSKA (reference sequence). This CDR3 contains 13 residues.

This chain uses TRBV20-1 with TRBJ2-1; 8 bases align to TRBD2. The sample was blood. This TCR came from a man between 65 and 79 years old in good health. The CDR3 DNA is TGCAGTGCTCGGACTAGCAATCTCAATGAGCAGTTCTTC. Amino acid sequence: CSARTSNLNEQFF.